What follows are 20 T cell receptor beta chains derived from one specimen sequenced in a study of PD-1 blockade in classical Hodgkin lymphoma. The protocol was immunoSEQ multiplex PCR, while the TCRdb copy is restricted to in-frame clones and leaves out a portion. The sample consists of 31,000 or so clones, about four fifths of them appearing once. Sample time point: cycle 4 day 1 (C4D1), after six to seven weeks of nivolumab. Every patient experienced relapse after autologous stem cell transplantation, and brentuximab vedotin exposure varied. The material was peripheral blood mononuclear cells (PBMCs), obtained before the fourth cycle of nivolumab. Receptors were obtained from a human donor with classical Hodgkin lymphoma.

This chain connects TRBV5-1 to TRBJ1-2; D may be TRBD1 (5 bases). V lost 2 bases to trimming and J lost 6 bases, with 11 bases between them. This CDR3 has 13 residues. The germline CDR1 and CDR2 sequences are SGHRS and YFSETQ. The CDR3 nucleotides are TGCGCCAGCAGCTTCACCGGGGCGGATGGCTACACCTTC. Translating it yields CASSFTGADGYTF. The full variable domain, rest sourced from reference TRBV5-1 and TRBJ1-2, is KAGVTQTPRYLIKTRGQQVTLSCSPISGHRSVSWYQQTPGQGLQFLFEYFSETQRNKGNFPGRFSGRQFSNSRSEMNVSTLELGDSALYLCASSFTGADGYTFGSGTRLTVV.

This clone was detected once. V is TRBV19 and J is TRBJ2-1, with 12 bases fitting TRBD2. With 5 bases clipped from V and 7 bases from J, the junction kept 12 bases outside the gene matches. CDR1 and CDR2 (germline): LNHDA, SQIVND (reference sequence). The CDR3 is 17 residues long. For the CDR3, the DNA is TGTGCCAGTAGTCGAGCTCCCGGACTAGCGGGGACAAATGAGCAGTTCTTC. This gives the protein CASSRAPGLAGTNEQFF.

The V call is TRBV28, the J call TRBJ2-1; possibly TRBD1 for D (6 bases). V was pared by 2 bases and J by 3 bases, with 14 bases between. Germline CDR1 reads MDHEN; CDR2 reads SYDVKM. The length of the CDR3 is 16 residues. CDR3: CASSLLTGGFYNEQFF. CDR3 in DNA: TGTGCCAGCAGTTTACTGACAGGTGGATTCTACAATGAGCAGTTCTTC.

This clone ranks as medium-sized (0.01 to 0.1%). The chain recombines TRBV11-2 with TRBJ1-1; 7 bases fit TRBD1. V was clipped by 6 bases and J by 4 bases; unmatched bases: 11. This CDR3 region has 15 residues. CDR1 and CDR2 from the germline V gene are SGHAT and FQNNGV. The CDR3 loop is CASRQQGILFTEAFF. The DNA of the CDR3 is TGTGCCAGCAGGCAACAGGGGATTCTGTTCACTGAAGCTTTCTTT. Looking up the rest from reference TRBV11-2 and TRBJ1-1 gives the full variable domain: EAGVAQSPRYKIIEKRQSVAFWCNPISGHATLYWYQQILGQGPKLLIQFQNNGVVDDSQLPKDRFSAERLKGVDSTLKIQPAKLEDSAVYLCASRQQGILFTEAFFGQGTRLTVV.

The rearrangement joins TRBV1 to TRBJ1-3. TRBV1 is a pseudogene segment. This CDR3 region has 16 residues. The CDR3 loop is CTSSQDHGGYGNTIYF. Here the CDR3 DNA reads TGCACCAGCAGCCAAGATCATGGAGGGTATGGAAACACCATATATTTT.

The rearrangement joins TRBV27 to TRBJ2-1; D uncertain. The V and J ends lost 0 bases and 0 bases respectively, with 9 bases between them. Germline V CDR1 and CDR2: MNHEY, SMNVEV (reference sequence). This CDR3 spans 16 amino acids. The CDR3 here is CASSLSWVTSYNEQFF. CDR3 nucleotide sequence: TGTGCCAGCAGTTTATCATGGGTGACCTCCTACAATGAGCAGTTCTTC.

This chain joins TRBV27 and TRBJ2-1; 7 bases are shared with TRBD2. With 8 bases clipped from V and 9 bases from J, the junction kept 10 bases outside the gene matches. This CDR3 is built from 13 residues. Germline loops: CDR1 MNHEY, CDR2 SMNVEV (reference sequence). In DNA form, the CDR3 reads TGTGCCAGCCTGAGGCCCCCGGGGGGTGAGCAGTTCTTC. Translation: CASLRPPGGEQFF.

The chain joins TRBV2 to TRBJ1-5; D unresolved. V was clipped by 3 bases and J by 2 bases, with 8 bases between them. Germline CDR1 is SNHLY and CDR2 is FYNNEI. CDR3 length: 14 amino acids. The DNA for the CDR3 is TGTGCCAGCAGTGATTTTGGGGGCAATCAGCCCCAGCATTTT. This translates into CASSDFGGNQPQHF.

This chain joins TRBV19 and TRBJ2-3; D perhaps matches TRBD2 (6 bases). The CDR3 has 14 residues. CDR1 is LNHDA, CDR2 SQIVND, per germline (reference sequence). With 9 bases removed from V and 2 bases from J, the gap between germline ends came to 15 bases. The DNA for the CDR3 is TGTGCCAGCCGGGAGTGGGGGGACACAGATACGCAGTATTTT. Its translation is CASREWGDTDTQYF.

The gene calls are TRBV7-7 and TRBJ1-6, with D unresolved. The V end lost 3 bases, the J end lost 10 bases, and 7 bases lay between the germline ends. This CDR3 is 12 amino acids long. The germline gives CDR1 SSHAT, CDR2 FNYEAQ (reference sequence). In DNA form, the CDR3 reads TGTGCCAGCAGCTTCACTGACTCACCCCTCCACTTT. As protein: CASSFTDSPLHF.

This chain connects TRBV5-4 to TRBJ2-7, with TRBD2 identical over 16 bases. The CDR3 runs 16 residues. Germline CDR1 and CDR2: SGHNT and YYREEE (reference sequence). V trimming: 4 bases; J trimming: 6 bases; junction bases outside the gene matches: 7. CDR3 sequence: CASSRGLAGGLGEQYF. Here the CDR3 DNA reads TGTGCCAGCAGCAGGGGACTAGCGGGAGGGCTAGGCGAGCAGTACTTC.

The genes are TRBV6-6 and TRBJ1-5; 11 bases are shared with TRBD1. The CDR3 consists of 16 residues. The trim removed 2 bases at V and 5 bases at J, leaving 5 bases unmatched. Germline assignment: CDR1 MNHNY and CDR2 SVGAGI (reference sequence). The CDR3 is CASSYQGTGGDQPQHF. The DNA for the CDR3 is TGTGCCAGCAGTTACCAGGGGACAGGGGGGGATCAGCCCCAGCATTTT.

The chain links TRBV7-9 to TRBJ1-1, with a possible D match to TRBD1 (6 bases). Deletions cut 3 bases from V and 1 base from J, with 6 bases between. Per the germline V gene, CDR1 is SEHNR and CDR2 is FQNEAQ (reference sequence). CDR3 length: 13 residues. The CDR3 coding sequence is TGTGCCAGCAGCTTGACAGGGAACACTGAAGCTTTCTTT. Its protein is CASSLTGNTEAFF.

The chain employs TRBV5-7 and TRBJ1-1; the D gene is possibly TRBD1 (5 bases). TRBV5-7 is identified as an open reading frame with a role that is uncertain. CDR3 size: 13 residues. Deletions cut 2 bases from V and 5 bases from J, with 10 bases between. The CDR3 DNA reads as TGTGCCAGCAGCTTTGGGGGGGGAACTGAAGCTTTCTTT. It encodes CASSFGGGTEAFF.

The chain employs TRBV5-8 and TRBJ1-2; no clear D. The germline gives CDR1 SGHTS, CDR2 YDEGEE. There are 11 residues in the CDR3. V was shortened by 3 bases and J by 4 bases, with 4 bases between the two germline ends. The CDR3 bases are TGTGCCAGCAGCTATAGCTATGGCTACACCTTC. It encodes CASSYSYGYTF.

This clone was counted a few times. The rearrangement uses TRBV18 and TRBJ2-1; D ambiguous. CDR1 and CDR2 from the germline V gene are KGHSH and LQKENI. The CDR3 has 12 amino acids. The V and J ends lost 3 bases and 8 bases respectively, with 8 bases between them. This CDR3 reads CASSPNADEQFF. CDR3 nucleotide sequence: TGTGCCAGCTCACCTAACGCGGATGAGCAGTTCTTC.

This clone was counted between two and nine times. This rearrangement joins TRBV28 to TRBJ1-1; TRBD1 agrees at 8 bases. V trimming: 2 bases; J trimming: 5 bases; junction bases outside the gene matches: 10. Germline CDR1 MDHEN, CDR2 SYDVKM. The CDR3 runs to 16 residues. The CDR3 DNA sequence: TGTGCCAGCAGTTTACGGGCAGGGGGCCGGGGTACTGAAGCTTTCTTT. The encoded protein is CASSLRAGGRGTEAFF.

The sample holds a few counts of this clone. The chain couples TRBV4-3 to TRBJ1-5, with D perhaps TRBD1 (5 bases). V lost 2 bases and J lost 1, with 12 bases in between. This CDR3 spans 16 amino acids. The germline V gene has CDR1 LGHNA and CDR2 YSLEER. The CDR3 sequence: CASSQMAGLSNQPQHF. For the CDR3, the DNA is TGCGCCAGCAGCCAAATGGCAGGGTTGAGCAATCAGCCCCAGCATTTT.

This rearrangement joins TRBV11-2 to TRBJ2-7; either TRBD1 or TRBD2 may supply D (5 bases each). Germline V gives CDR1 SGHAT, CDR2 FQNNGV. CDR3 length: 16 residues. The V end lost 5 bases, the J end lost 0 bases, and 17 bases lay between the germline ends. CDR3 DNA: TGTGCCAGCAGCCCCGAACGGGGCTTCAGCTCCTACGAGCAGTACTTC. Translation gives CASSPERGFSSYEQYF.

The J gene is TRBJ2-1, the V gene TRBV5-1; D gene uncertain. The CDR3 consists of 12 residues. The ends were cut back, 0 bases at V and 7 bases at J, with 5 bases in the middle. Germline-derived CDR1 and CDR2 are SGHRS and YFSETQ. This chain's CDR3 is CASSLVRNEQFF. The CDR3 coding sequence is TGCGCCAGCAGCTTGGTTAGGAATGAGCAGTTCTTC. Full variable domain (missing parts from reference TRBV5-1 and TRBJ2-1): KAGVTQTPRYLIKTRGQQVTLSCSPISGHRSVSWYQQTPGQGLQFLFEYFSETQRNKGNFPGRFSGRQFSNSRSEMNVSTLELGDSALYLCASSLVRNEQFFGPGTRLTVL.